The TCR beta chain under discussion was sequenced for a study of T cell responses to AZD1222 COVID-19 vaccine. Findings of the study overall: Donors were mostly white British, more females; clonal diversity possibly underestimated. Elevations in Spike-specific TCR breadth and depth followed administration of two AZD1222 doses. Regions left unmutated in variants are reportedly the target of nearly half of spike-specific TCRs.

Concerning this clone itself: Antigen specificity is unknown.

Both about-4-week and about-12-week second-dose recipients were combined. Sequencing used immunoSEQ multiplex PCR; TCRdb keeps in-frame clones, though not all of them. The sample records some 99,000 clones, approximately 87% being singletons. The CDR3 loop spans 14 amino acids. Germline V CDR1 and CDR2: MRHNA, SNTAGT. V lost 2 bases and J 5 bases, leaving 12 bases between the germline ends. The chain has TRBV6-4 and TRBJ1-1; D is undetermined. The source material was peripheral blood, sampled 28 days after the second AZD1222 dose. The source is an adult who received the AZD1222 COVID-19 vaccine. This CDR3 is CASSDGGDRTEAFF. For the CDR3, the DNA is TGTGCCAGCAGTGACGGTGGGGATAGGACTGAAGCTTTCTTT.